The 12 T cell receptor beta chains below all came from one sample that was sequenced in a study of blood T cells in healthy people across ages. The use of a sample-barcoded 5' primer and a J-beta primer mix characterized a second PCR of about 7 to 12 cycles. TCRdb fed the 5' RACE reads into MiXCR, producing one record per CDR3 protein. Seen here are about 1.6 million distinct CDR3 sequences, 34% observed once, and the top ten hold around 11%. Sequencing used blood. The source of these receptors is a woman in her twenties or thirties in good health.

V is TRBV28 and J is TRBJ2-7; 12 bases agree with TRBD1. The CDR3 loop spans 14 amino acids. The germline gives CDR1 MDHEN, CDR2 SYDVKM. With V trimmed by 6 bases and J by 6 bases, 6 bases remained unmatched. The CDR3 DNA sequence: TGTGCCAGCAGACCCGGGACAGGGGGCTTCGAGCAGTACTTC. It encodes CASRPGTGGFEQYF.

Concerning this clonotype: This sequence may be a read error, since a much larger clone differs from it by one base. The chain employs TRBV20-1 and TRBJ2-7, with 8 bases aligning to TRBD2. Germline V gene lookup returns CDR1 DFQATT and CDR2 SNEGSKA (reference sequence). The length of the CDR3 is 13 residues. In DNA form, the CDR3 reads TGCAGTGCTAGGAGCGGGGGCTCCTACGAGCGGTACTTC. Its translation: CSARSGGSYERYF.

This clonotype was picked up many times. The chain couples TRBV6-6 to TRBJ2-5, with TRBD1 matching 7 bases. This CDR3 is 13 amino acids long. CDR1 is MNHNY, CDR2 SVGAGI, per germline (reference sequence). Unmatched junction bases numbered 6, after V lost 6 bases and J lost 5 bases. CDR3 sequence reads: CASRRQGGETQYF. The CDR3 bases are TGTGCCAGCAGAAGACAGGGTGGGGAGACCCAGTACTTC.

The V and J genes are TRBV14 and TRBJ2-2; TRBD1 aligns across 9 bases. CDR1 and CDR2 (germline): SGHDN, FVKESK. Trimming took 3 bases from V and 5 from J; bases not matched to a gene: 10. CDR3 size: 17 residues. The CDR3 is CASSQSTGGARTGELFF. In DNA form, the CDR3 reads TGTGCCAGCAGCCAGAGCACAGGGGGCGCCAGGACCGGGGAGCTGTTTTTT. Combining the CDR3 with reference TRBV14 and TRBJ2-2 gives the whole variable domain EAGVTQFPSHSVIEKGQTVTLRCDPISGHDNLYWYRRVMGKEIKFLLHFVKESKQDESGMPNNRFLAERTGGTYSTLKVQPAELEDSGVYFCASSQSTGGARTGELFFGEGSRLTVL.

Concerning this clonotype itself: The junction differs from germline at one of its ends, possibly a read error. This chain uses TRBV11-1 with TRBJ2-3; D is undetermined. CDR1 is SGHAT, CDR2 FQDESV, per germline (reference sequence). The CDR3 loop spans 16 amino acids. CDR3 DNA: TGTGCCAACAGCTTACGTCCACTCCCGGGCACAGATACGCAGTATTTT. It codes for CANSLRPLPGTDTQYF.

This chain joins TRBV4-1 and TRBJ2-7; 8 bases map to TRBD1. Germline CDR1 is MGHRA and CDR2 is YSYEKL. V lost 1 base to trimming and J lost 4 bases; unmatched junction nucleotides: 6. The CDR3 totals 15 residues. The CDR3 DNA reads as TGCGCCAGCAGCCAAGTTTCGACAGGGGAATACGAGCAGTACTTC. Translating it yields CASSQVSTGEYEQYF.

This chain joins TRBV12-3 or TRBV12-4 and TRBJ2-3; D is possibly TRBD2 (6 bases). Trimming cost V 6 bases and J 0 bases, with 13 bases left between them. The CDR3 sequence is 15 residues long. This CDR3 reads CASSLSGMSTDTQYF. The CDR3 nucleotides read TGTGCCAGCAGCCTTAGCGGCATGAGCACAGATACGCAGTATTTT.

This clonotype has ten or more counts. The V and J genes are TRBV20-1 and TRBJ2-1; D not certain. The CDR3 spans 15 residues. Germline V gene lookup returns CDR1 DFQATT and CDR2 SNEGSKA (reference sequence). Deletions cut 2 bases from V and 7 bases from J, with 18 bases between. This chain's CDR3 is CSARPPGLTANEQFF. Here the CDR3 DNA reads TGCAGTGCTAGACCACCGGGCCTCACGGCTAATGAGCAGTTCTTC.

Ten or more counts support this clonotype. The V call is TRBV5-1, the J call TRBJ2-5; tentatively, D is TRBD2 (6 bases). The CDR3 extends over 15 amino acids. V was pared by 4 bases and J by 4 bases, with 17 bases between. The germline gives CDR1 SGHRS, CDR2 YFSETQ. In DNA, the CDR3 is TGCGCCAGCAGCCCTGACCGGGACTTAGGAGAGACCCAGTACTTC. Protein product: CASSPDRDLGETQYF.

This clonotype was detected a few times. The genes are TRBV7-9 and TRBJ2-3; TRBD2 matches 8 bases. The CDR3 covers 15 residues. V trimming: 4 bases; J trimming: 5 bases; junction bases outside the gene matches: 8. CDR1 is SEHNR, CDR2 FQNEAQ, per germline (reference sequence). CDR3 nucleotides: TGTGCCAGCAGCTCGACGGGGGGGCCCATAGATACGCAGTATTTT. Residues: CASSSTGGPIDTQYF.

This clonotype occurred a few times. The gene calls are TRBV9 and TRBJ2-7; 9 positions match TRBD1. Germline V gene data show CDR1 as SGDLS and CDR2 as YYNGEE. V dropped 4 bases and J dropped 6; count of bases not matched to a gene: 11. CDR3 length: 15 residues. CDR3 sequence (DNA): TGTGCCAGCAGCACCGGGGACAGGGTCAGATCCGAGCAGTACTTC. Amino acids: CASSTGDRVRSEQYF.

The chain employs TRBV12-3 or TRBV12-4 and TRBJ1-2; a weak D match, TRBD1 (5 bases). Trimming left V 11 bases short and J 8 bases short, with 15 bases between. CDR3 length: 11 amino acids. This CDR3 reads CAVTQGYGYTF. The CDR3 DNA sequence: TGTGCCGTAACCCAGGGATACGGCTACACCTTC.